The 7 T cell receptor beta chains in this list originate from one sample, sequenced in a study of radiotherapy plus CTLA-4 blockade in lung cancer. Assay used: immunoSEQ multiplex PCR; TCRdb lists only in-frame clones, some missing. There are around 56,000 clones in the sample; around 79% occur only once, and approximately 17% lies in the top ten. The sequencing used peripheral blood, collected from a patient treated with radiotherapy plus ipilimumab. Receptors originate from a human donor with non-small cell lung cancer who had a complete response to radiotherapy plus ipilimumab.

This sequence joins TRBV4-3 and TRBJ2-1; D remains unclear. The germline V gene has CDR1 LGHNA and CDR2 YSLEER. This CDR3 is 16 amino acids long. V lost 0 bases to trimming and J lost 2 bases, with 11 bases between them. CDR3 loop: CASSQDSSIAYNEQFF. CDR3 bases: TGCGCCAGCAGCCAAGATTCGAGCATAGCCTACAATGAGCAGTTCTTC.

J is TRBJ1-2 and V is TRBV7-2; D remains ambiguous. V shed 5 bases and J shed 5 bases, with 9 bases lying between them. This CDR3 region has 12 residues. Germline V gives CDR1 SGHTA, CDR2 FQGNSA. The DNA for the CDR3 is TGTGCCAGCAGCCCGTTAGAATATGGCTACACCTTC. Translated, it gives CASSPLEYGYTF.

The V gene is TRBV30, the J gene TRBJ1-2, with no clear D. The CDR3 has 12 amino acids. CDR1 GTSNPN and CDR2 SVGIG come from the germline V gene (reference sequence). V was cut by 2 bases and J by 13 bases, with 17 bases left in between. In DNA, the CDR3 is TGTGCCTGGAGTACGGGTTCCATGGTTGGCACCTTC. This translates into CAWSTGSMVGTF.

The CDR3 here is CASSPVGQGAGTQYF. The CDR3 coding sequence is TGTGCCAGTAGTCCGGTGGGACAGGGGGCGGGTACGCAGTATTTT. The chain combines TRBV19 with TRBJ2-3; 12 bases line up with TRBD1. V was clipped by 5 bases and J by 8 bases; unmatched bases: 8. In germline, CDR1 is LNHDA, CDR2 SQIVND (reference sequence). CDR3 length: 15 residues.

The chain employs TRBV2 and TRBJ1-5; TRBD1 matches 7 bases. Germline values: CDR1 SNHLY, CDR2 FYNNEI. The CDR3 consists of 15 residues. V trimming: 4 bases; J trimming: 4 bases; junction bases outside the gene matches: 7. CDR3 in amino acids: CASSGYGTANQPQHF. The CDR3 nucleotides read TGTGCCAGCAGTGGCTATGGGACAGCTAATCAGCCCCAGCATTTT.

The chain combines TRBV4-1 with TRBJ2-1; perhaps TRBD2 as D (6 bases). From germline, CDR1 is MGHRA and CDR2 YSYEKL. V was cut by 1 base and J by 7 bases, with 20 bases left in between. The CDR3 covers 17 residues. The CDR3 loop is CASSQVLEGGGPNEQFF. The CDR3 DNA sequence: TGCGCCAGCAGCCAAGTTCTGGAGGGAGGAGGGCCAAATGAGCAGTTCTTC.

The gene calls are TRBV5-1 and TRBJ2-3; the D is unclear. In germline, CDR1 is SGHRS, CDR2 YFSETQ. The CDR3 runs to 17 residues. Trimming pared 2 bases from V and 1 base from J, leaving 17 bases between. The DNA for the CDR3 is TGCGCCAGCAGCTTAGGTCCAGTGCGGTCCGGCACAGATACGCAGTATTTT. This gives the protein CASSLGPVRSGTDTQYF.